Following are 8 T cell receptor beta chains from one sample sequenced in a study of blood T cell repertoires in COVID-19. The protocol was immunoSEQ multiplex PCR, while the TCRdb copy is restricted to in-frame clones and leaves out a portion. The data contain 150,000 to 200,000 clones, about 87% of them seen just once; the ten biggest clones take up around a quarter. Sequenced sample: peripheral blood. The receptors derive from a man aged 60-69 years with acute or convalescent COVID-19.

The chain links TRBV5-3 to TRBJ1-5, with D hard to call. TRBV5-3 is treated as an ORF (open reading frame) with a function not yet certain. V was cut by 5 bases and J by 1 base, with 10 bases left in between. The CDR3 runs to 14 residues. CDR3 amino acids: CARRSGWSNQPQHF. CDR3 DNA sequence: TGTGCCAGAAGATCAGGATGGAGCAATCAGCCCCAGCATTTT.

The chain employs TRBV3-1 (or the pseudogene TRBV3-2) and TRBJ2-3; 12 bases line up with TRBD1. This CDR3 comprises 14 residues. J gave up 9 bases and V 5 bases, and 6 bases lay outside the gene matches. Germline V gene sequence: CDR1 LGHDT, CDR2 YNNKEL (reference sequence). The CDR3, as DNA: TGTGCCAGCAGCACGGGACAGGGGGCCGACACGCAGTATTTT. It specifies CASSTGQGADTQYF.

The chain recombines TRBV21-1 with TRBJ1-2. TRBV21-1 is given as a pseudogene. The CDR3 contains 15 residues. The CDR3 coding sequence is TGTGCCAGCCCTCTCAGGTGGAGGGTGGTGAGTGGCTACACCTTC. It codes for CASPLRWRVVSGYTF.

In the case of this clone: A junction boundary mismatches the germline segment, possibly from a read error. The J gene is TRBJ2-1, the V gene TRBV27; 9 nucleotides align to TRBD2. From germline, CDR1 is MNHEY and CDR2 SMNVEV (reference sequence). The CDR3 has 13 amino acids. CDR3 sequence reads: CASSDPGRGGLLF. For the CDR3, the DNA is TGTGCCAGCAGCGACCCGGGGCGGGGGGGCCTCCTCTTC.

The chain is built from TRBV19 and TRBJ1-2, with 10 nucleotides matching TRBD1. V gave up 5 bases and J gave up 5 bases; unmatched junction bases: 5. This CDR3 is built from 14 residues. Germline CDR1 LNHDA, CDR2 SQIVND (reference sequence). The CDR3 bases are TGTGCCAGTAGTCAACCGGGACAGGGGTATGGCTACACCTTC. Amino acids: CASSQPGQGYGYTF.

This chain connects TRBV19 to TRBJ1-1; D is perhaps TRBD1 (5 bases). V gave up 4 bases and J gave up 1 base, with 7 bases separating them. Germline V gene sequence: CDR1 LNHDA, CDR2 SQIVND (reference sequence). The CDR3 has 13 amino acids. As DNA, the CDR3 is TGTGCCAGTAGTACCACAGGGAACACTGAAGCTTTCTTT. It specifies CASSTTGNTEAFF.

This chain connects TRBV14 to TRBJ1-5; D is ambiguous. The germline gives CDR1 SGHDN, CDR2 FVKESK. Trimming cost V 4 bases and J 2 bases, with 6 bases left between them. The CDR3 extends over 13 amino acids. Here the CDR3 reads CASSRGGNQPQHF. CDR3 nucleotides: TGTGCCAGCAGCCGCGGTGGCAATCAGCCCCAGCATTTT.

V and J are TRBV11-2 and TRBJ1-6; no firm D call. Germline V gene data show CDR1 as SGHAT and CDR2 as FQNNGV. V shed 1 base and J shed 10 bases, with 5 bases lying between them. The CDR3 spans 12 residues. The CDR3 here is CASSLAPSPLHF. Written as DNA, the CDR3 is TGTGCCAGCAGCTTAGCTCCCTCACCCCTCCACTTT.